This T cell receptor (beta chain) was identified in a study of metastatic and nonmetastatic thyroid tumors. The study's findings and limits: TCR beta diversity was reportedly significantly higher in malignant thyroid tumors than benign nodules, in blood and tumor.

This clone was detected a few times. Its cognate antigen is unknown. Patients were all untreated before their thyroid surgery. From the PCR reads, TCRdb re-called clones with MiXCR. Of approximately 7,000 clones listed, 27% are singletons. The TCR was taken from a male donor with papillary thyroid cancer or a benign thyroid nodule (not recorded which). Some clones in this sample may be carry-over from other donors' samples. The sample was adjacent normal tissue.

The chain's CDR3 is CASSRTVVFPGEAFF. The CDR3, as DNA: TGTGCCAGCAGTCGGACGGTTGTGTTCCCAGGTGAAGCTTTCTTT. The chain is built from TRBV6-1 and TRBJ1-1, with D uncertain. CDR1 is MNHNS and CDR2 is SASEGT in the germline V gene. The CDR3 spans 15 residues. The V and J ends lost 5 bases and 7 bases respectively, with 20 bases between them.